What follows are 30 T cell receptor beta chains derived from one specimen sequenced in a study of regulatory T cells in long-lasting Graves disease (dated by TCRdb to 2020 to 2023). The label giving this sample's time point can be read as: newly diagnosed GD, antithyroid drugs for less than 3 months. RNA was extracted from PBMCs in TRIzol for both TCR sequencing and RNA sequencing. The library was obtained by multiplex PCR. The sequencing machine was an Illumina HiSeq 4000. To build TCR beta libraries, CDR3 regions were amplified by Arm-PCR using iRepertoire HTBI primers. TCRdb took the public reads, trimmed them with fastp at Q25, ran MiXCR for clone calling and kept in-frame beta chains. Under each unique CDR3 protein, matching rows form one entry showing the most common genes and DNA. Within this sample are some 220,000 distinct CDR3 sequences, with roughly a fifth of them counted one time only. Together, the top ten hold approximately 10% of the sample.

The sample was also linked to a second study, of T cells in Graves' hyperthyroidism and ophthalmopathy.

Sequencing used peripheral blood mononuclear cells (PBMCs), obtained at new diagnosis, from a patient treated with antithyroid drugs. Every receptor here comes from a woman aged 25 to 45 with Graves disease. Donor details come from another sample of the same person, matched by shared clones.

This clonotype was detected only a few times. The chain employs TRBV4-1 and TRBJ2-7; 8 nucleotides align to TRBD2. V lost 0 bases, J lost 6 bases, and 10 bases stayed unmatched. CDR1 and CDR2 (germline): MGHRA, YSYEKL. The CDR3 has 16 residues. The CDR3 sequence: CASSQDPAGALGEQYF. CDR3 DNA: TGCGCCAGCAGCCAAGATCCAGCGGGAGCATTGGGCGAGCAGTACTTC.

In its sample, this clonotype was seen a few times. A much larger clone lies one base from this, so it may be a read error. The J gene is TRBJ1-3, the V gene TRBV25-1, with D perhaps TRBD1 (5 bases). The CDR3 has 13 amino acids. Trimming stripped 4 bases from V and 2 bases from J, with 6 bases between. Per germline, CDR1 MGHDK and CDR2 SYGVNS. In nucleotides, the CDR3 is TGTGCCAGCAGTGCAGGGACTGGAAACACCATATATTTT. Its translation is CASSAGTGNTIYF.

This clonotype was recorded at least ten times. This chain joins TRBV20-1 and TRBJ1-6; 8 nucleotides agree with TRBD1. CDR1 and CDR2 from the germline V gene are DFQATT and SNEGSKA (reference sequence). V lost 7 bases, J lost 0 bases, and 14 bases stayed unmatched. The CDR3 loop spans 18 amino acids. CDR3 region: CSVSRQGSQSSYNSPLHF. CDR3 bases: TGCAGTGTCAGCCGACAGGGGTCGCAGAGCTCCTATAATTCACCCCTCCACTTT.

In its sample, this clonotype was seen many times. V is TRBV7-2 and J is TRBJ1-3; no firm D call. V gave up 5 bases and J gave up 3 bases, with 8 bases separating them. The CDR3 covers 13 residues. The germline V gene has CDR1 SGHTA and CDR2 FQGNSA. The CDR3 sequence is CASSPKFGNTIYF. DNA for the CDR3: TGTGCCAGCAGCCCCAAATTTGGAAACACCATATATTTT.

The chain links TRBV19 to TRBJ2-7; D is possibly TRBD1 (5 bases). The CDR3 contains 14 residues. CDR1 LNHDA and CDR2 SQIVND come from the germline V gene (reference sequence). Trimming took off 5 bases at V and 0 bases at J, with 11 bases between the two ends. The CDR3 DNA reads TGTGCCAGTAGTCTTTGGCAGGGCTCCTACGAGCAGTACTTC. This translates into CASSLWQGSYEQYF.

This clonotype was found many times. CDR3 in amino acids: CASSPFSTGTIYGYTF. The DNA for the CDR3 is TGTGCCAGCAGCCCTTTCAGTACAGGGACGATCTATGGCTACACCTTC. The genes are TRBV7-9 and TRBJ1-2, with a tentative D call TRBD1 (6 bases). Looked up from germline, CDR1 is SEHNR and CDR2 is FQNEAQ (reference sequence). This CDR3 comprises 16 residues. V was shortened by 5 bases and J by 4 bases, with 20 bases between the two germline ends.

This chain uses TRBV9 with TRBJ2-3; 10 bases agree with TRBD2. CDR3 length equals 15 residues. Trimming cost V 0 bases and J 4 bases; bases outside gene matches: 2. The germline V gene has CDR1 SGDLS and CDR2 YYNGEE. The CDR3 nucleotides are TGTGCCAGCAGCGTAGAACTAGCGGGACCAGATACGCAGTATTTT. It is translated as CASSVELAGPDTQYF.

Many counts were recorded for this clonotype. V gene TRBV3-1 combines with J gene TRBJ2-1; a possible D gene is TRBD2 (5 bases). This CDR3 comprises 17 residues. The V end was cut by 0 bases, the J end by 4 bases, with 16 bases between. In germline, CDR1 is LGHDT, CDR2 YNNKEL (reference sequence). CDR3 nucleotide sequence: TGTGCCAGCAGCCAAGATTTCGGGGTCAACCCTTACAATGAGCAGTTCTTC. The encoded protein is CASSQDFGVNPYNEQFF.

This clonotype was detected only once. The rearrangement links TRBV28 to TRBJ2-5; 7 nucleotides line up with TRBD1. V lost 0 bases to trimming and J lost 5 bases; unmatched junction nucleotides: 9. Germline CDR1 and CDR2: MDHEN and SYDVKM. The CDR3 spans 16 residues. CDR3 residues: CASSLWGAGGVETQYF. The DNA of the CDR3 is TGTGCCAGCAGTTTATGGGGGGCAGGGGGTGTGGAGACCCAGTACTTC.

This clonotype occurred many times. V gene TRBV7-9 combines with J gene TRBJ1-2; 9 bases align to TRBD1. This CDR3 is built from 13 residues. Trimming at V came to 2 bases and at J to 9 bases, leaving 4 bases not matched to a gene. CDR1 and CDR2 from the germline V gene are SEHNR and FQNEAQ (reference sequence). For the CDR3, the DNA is TGTGCCAGCAGCTTAATGGGACAGGGAAGCTACACCTTC. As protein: CASSLMGQGSYTF.

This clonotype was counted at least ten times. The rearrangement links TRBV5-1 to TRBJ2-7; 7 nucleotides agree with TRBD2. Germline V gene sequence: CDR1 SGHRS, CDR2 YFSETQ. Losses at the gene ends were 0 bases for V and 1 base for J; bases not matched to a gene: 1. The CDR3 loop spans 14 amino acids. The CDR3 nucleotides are TGCGCCAGCAGCTTGGCTAGCGGTTCCTACGAGCAGTACTTC. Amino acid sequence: CASSLASGSYEQYF.

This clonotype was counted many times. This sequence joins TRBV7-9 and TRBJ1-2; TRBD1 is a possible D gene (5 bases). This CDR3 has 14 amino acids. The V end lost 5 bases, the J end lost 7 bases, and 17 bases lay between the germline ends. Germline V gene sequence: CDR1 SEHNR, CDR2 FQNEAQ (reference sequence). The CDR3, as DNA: TGTGCCAGCAGCCTGGGGGATTCTGCTGGTGGCTACACCTTC. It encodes CASSLGDSAGGYTF.

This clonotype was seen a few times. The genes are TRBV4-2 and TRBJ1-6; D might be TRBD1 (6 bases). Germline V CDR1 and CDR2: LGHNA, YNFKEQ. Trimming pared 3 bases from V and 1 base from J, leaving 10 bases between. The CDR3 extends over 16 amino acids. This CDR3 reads CASSQGQGSYNSPLHF. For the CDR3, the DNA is TGTGCCAGCAGCCAGGGCCAGGGGTCCTATAATTCACCCCTCCACTTT.

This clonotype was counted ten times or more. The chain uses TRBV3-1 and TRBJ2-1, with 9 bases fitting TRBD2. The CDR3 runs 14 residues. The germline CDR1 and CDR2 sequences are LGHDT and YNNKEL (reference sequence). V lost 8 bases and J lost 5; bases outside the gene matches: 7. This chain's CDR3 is CASGKRGANNEQFF. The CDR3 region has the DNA TGTGCCAGCGGAAAGCGGGGGGCTAACAATGAGCAGTTCTTC.

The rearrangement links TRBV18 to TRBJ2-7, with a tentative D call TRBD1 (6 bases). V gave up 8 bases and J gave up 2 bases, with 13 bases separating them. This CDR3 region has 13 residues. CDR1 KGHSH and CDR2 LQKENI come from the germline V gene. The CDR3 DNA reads TGTGCCAGCCAGGCCGGGACAACCTACGAGCAGTACTTC. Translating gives CASQAGTTYEQYF.

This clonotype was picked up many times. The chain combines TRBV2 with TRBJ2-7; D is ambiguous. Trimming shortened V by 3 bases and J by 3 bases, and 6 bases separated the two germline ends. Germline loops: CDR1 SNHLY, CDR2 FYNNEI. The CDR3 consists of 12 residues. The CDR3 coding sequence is TGTGCCAGCAGTGATGCGGACTACGAGCAGTACTTC. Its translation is CASSDADYEQYF.

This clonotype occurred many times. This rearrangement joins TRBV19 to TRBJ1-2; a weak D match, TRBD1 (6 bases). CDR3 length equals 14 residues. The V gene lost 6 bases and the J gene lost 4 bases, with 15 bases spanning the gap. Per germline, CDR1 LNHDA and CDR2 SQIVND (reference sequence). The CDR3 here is CASSQGLPSYGYTF. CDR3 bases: TGTGCCAGTAGCCAGGGGCTGCCCTCCTATGGCTACACCTTC.

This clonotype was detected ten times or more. CDR3 amino acids: CASSSEPPERETQYF. As DNA, the CDR3 is TGTGCCAGCAGTTCCGAACCCCCGGAGCGAGAGACCCAGTACTTC. V and J are TRBV27 and TRBJ2-5, with D hard to call. CDR3 size: 15 residues. With 4 bases removed from V and 4 bases from J, the gap between germline ends came to 16 bases. Germline lookup yields CDR1 MNHEY and CDR2 SMNVEV (reference sequence).

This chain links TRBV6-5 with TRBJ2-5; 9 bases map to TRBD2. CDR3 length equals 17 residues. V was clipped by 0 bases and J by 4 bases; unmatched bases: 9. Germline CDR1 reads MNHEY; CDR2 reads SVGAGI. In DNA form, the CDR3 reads TGTGCCAGCAGTTACTCGATTTCGCGGGAGGGAGGAGAGACCCAGTACTTC. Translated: CASSYSISREGGETQYF.

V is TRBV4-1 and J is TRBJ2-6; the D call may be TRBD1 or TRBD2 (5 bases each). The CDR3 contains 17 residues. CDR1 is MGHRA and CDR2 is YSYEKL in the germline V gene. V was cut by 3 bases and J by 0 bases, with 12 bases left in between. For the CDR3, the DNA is TGCGCCAGCAGCCATCATATGGGGACCTCTGGGGCCAACGTCCTGACTTTC. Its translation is CASSHHMGTSGANVLTF.

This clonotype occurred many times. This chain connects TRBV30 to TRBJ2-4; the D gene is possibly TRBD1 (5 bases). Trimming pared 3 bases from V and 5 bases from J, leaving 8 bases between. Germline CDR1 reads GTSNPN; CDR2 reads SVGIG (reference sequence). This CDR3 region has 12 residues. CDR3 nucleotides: TGTGCCTGGAGCGTCAGGGAAAACATTCAGTACTTC. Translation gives CAWSVRENIQYF.

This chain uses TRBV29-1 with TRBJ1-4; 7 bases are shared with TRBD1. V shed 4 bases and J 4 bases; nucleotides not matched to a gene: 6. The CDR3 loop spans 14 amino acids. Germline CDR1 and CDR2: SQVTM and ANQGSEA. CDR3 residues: CSVGGDRVNEKLFF. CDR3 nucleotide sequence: TGCAGCGTTGGAGGTGACAGGGTTAATGAAAAACTGTTTTTT.

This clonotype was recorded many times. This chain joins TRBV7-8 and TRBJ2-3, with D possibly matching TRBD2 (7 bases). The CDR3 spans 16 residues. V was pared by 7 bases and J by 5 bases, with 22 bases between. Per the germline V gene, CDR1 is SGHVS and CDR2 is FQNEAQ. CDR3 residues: CASTPQWRGRVDTQYF. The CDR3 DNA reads TGTGCCAGCACCCCTCAATGGCGGGGGCGCGTAGATACGCAGTATTTT.

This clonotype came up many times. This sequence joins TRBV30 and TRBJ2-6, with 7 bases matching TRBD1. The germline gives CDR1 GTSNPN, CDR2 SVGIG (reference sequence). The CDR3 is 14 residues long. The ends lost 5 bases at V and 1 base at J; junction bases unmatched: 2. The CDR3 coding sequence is TGTGCCTGGGACAGGGCATCTGGGGCCAACGTCCTGACTTTC. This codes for CAWDRASGANVLTF.

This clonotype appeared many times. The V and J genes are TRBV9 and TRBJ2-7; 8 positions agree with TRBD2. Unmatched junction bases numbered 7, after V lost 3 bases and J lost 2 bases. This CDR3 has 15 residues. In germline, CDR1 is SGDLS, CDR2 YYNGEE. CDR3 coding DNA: TGTGCCAGCAGCGGCGCAGCGGGGGCTCCCTACGAGCAGTACTTC. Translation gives CASSGAAGAPYEQYF. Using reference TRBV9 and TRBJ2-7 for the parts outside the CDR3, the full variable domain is DSGVTQTPKHLITATGQRVTLRCSPRSGDLSVYWYQQSLDQGLQFLIQYYNGEERAKGNILERFSAQQFPDLHSELNLSSLELGDSALYFCASSGAAGAPYEQYFGPGTRLTVT.

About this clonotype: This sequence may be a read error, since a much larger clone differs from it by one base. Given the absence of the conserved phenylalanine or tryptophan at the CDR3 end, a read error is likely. The CDR3 reads CAASSEPNEQFL. In DNA form, the CDR3 reads TGTGCCGCTTCCTCAGAGCCCAATGAGCAGTTCCTC. V gene TRBV10-3 combines with J gene TRBJ2-1, with D hard to call. The CDR3 is made up of 12 amino acids. Germline V gives CDR1 ENHRY, CDR2 SYGVKD. Between the trimmed V and J ends, which lost 11 bases and 6 bases, there was a span of 14 bases.

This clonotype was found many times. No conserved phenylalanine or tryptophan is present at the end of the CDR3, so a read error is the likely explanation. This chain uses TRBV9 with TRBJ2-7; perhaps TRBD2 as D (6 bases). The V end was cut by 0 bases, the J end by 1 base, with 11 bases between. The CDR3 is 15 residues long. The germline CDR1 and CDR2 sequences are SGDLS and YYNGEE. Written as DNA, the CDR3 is TGTGCCAGCAGCGTAGATGTGGGAGGTTCCTACGAGCAGTACCTC. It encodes CASSVDVGGSYEQYL.

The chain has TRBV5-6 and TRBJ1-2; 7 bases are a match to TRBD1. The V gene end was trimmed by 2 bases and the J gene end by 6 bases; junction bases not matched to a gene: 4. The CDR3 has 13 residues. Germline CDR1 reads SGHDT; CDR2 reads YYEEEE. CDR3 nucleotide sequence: TGTGCCAGCAGCTTTGGGACAGAGAATGGCTACACCTTC. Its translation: CASSFGTENGYTF.

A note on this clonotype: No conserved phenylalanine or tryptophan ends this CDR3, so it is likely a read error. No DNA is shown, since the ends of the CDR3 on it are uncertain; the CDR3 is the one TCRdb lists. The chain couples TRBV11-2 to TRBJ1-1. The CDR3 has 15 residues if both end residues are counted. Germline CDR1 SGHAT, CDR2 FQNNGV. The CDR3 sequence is CASSLGAGRLSEACL.

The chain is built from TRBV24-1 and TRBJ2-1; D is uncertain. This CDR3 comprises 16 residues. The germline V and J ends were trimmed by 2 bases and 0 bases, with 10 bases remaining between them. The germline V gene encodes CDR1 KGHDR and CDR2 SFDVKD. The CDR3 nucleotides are TGTGCCACCAGTGATTCCGGGCCGAGCTCCTACAATGAGCAGTTCTTC. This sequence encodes CATSDSGPSSYNEQFF.